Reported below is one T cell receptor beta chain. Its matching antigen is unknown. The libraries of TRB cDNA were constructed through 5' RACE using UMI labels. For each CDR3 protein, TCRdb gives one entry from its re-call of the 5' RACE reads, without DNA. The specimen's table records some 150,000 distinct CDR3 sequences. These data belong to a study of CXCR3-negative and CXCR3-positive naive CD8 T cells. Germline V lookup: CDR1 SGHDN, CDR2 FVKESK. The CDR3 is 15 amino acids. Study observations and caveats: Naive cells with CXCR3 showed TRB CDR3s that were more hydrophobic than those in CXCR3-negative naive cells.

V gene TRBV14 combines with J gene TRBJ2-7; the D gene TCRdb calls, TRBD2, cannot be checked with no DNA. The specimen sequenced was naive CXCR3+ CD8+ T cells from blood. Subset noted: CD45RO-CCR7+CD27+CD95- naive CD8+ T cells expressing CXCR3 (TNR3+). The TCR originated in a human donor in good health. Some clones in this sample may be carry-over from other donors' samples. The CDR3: CASSQGLAATYEQYF.